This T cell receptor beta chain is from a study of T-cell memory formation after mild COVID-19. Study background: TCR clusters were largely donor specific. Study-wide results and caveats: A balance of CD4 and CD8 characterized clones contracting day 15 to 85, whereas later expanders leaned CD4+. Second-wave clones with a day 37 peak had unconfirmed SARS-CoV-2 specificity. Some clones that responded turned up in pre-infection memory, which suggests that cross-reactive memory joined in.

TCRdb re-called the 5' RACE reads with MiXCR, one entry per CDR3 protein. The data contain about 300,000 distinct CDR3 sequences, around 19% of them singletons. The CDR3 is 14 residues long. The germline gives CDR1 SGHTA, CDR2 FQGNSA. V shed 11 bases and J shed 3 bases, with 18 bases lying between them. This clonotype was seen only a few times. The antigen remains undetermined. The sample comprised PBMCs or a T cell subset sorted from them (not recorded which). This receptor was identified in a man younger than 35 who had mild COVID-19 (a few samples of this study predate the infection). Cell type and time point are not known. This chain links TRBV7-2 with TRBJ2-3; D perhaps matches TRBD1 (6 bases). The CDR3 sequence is CALPGRGSTDTQYF. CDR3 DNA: TGTGCCTTGCCGGGCAGGGGATCGACAGATACGCAGTATTTT.